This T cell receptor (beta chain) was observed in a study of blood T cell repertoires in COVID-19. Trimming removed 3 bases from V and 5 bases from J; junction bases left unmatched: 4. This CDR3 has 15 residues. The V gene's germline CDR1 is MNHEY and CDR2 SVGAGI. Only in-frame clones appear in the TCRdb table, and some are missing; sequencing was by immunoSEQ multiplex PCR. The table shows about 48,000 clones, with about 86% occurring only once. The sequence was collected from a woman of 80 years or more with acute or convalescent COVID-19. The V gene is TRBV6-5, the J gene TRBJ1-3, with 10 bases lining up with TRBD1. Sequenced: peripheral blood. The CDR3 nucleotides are TGTGCCAGCAGTTATGGGGACAGGGGAAGAAACACCATATATTTT. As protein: CASSYGDRGRNTIYF.